A selection of T cell receptor beta chains follows, all from one sample in a study of shared clonotypes between healthy human individuals. Assay used: immunoSEQ multiplex PCR; TCRdb lists only in-frame clones, some missing. The sample lists approximately 350,000 clones, 90% to 97% occurring once. Material for sequencing was memory CD8+ T cells sorted from blood. The receptors stem from a man aged 30 to 45 in good health. Each CDR3 is given with its conserved first and last residue. The D gene is left open where the match is weak. Only some rows state a clone size, as once, few, many or a class for expanded clones.

j_call | clone_size | d_call | v_call | cdr3_nt | cdr3_aa
TRBJ2-1 | once | - | TRBV25-1 | TGTGCCAGCAGTGACCCAGGGAACTCCTACAATGAGCAGTTCTTC | CASSDPGNSYNEQFF
TRBJ2-7 | - | - | TRBV11-1 | TGTGCCAGCAGCTCGATTGGGCCCCCCCCCTACGAGCAGTACTTC | CASSSIGPPPYEQYF
TRBJ2-1 | once | TRBD2 | TRBV6-5 | TGTGCCAGCTACGACCTAGCGGGAGGCCGCAATGAGCAGTTCTTC | CASYDLAGGRNEQFF
TRBJ2-7 | - | TRBD1 | TRBV28 | TGTGCCAGCAGTGGAGCCGGGACAGCCTCCTACGAGCAGTACTTC | CASSGAGTASYEQYF
TRBJ2-1 | once | - | TRBV2 | TGTGCCAGCACAAGATCTATCCTAGCGAGCCACAATGAGCAGTTCTTC | CASTRSILASHNEQFF
TRBJ2-4 | - | - | TRBV5-1 | TGCGCCAGCAGCTTGGGGGGCAAAAACATTCAGTACTTC | CASSLGGKNIQYF
TRBJ2-7 | - | - | TRBV28 | TGTGCCAGCAGTCCCTATGGTTCCCCCTACGAGCAGTACTTC | CASSPYGSPYEQYF
TRBJ2-1 | - | - | TRBV5-1 | TGCGCCAGCAGCTCCGGGGGATACAATGAGCAGTTCTTC | CASSSGGYNEQFF
TRBJ2-7 | - | TRBD2 | TRBV2 | TGTGCCGATTCCGGGACTAGCGGCTACGAGCAGTACTTC | CADSGTSGYEQYF
TRBJ1-5 | few | - | TRBV30 | TGTGCCTGGAGTCAGGGGTACCAGGGTCAGCCCCAGCATTTT | CAWSQGYQGQPQHF
TRBJ2-7 | - | TRBD2 | TRBV7-9 | TGTGCCAGCAGCCGCGTATGGTATAGCGGGAGTTCCGACGAGCAGTACTTC | CASSRVWYSGSSDEQYF
TRBJ2-3 | - | TRBD2 | TRBV28 | TGTGCCAGCAGTGCGGGGGACACAGATACGCAGTATTTT | CASSAGDTDTQYF
TRBJ2-7 | - | TRBD2 | TRBV6-5 | TGTGCCAGCCGCCCCGGGACTAGCCCCTACGAGCAGTACTTC | CASRPGTSPYEQYF
TRBJ2-7 | - | - | TRBV11-1 | TGTGCCAGCAGCTTAGCGTGGAGTGGGGACGAGCAGTACTTC | CASSLAWSGDEQYF
TRBJ2-1 | once | TRBD2 | TRBV9 | TGTGCCAGCAGCGCAGAGGAGGGAGGGGCCCGACGGAATGAGCAGTTCTTC | CASSAEEGGARRNEQFF
TRBJ2-7 | - | - | TRBV7-9 | TGTGCCAGCAGCTGGAACAACGAGCAGTACTTC | CASSWNNEQYF
TRBJ2-3 | few | - | TRBV9 | TGTGCCAGCAGCGTAGCCCCGTCCATGATGGATACGCAGTATTTT | CASSVAPSMMDTQYF
TRBJ1-3 | - | TRBD1 | TRBV27 | TGTGCCAGCAGTCTCCAGGGGGCGTCTGGAAACACCATATATTTT | CASSLQGASGNTIYF
TRBJ2-4 | - | TRBD2 | TRBV7-2 | TGTGCCAGCAGCTTAGTAGCCCCCCCTAGCGGGAGAAGGGACATTCAGTACTTC | CASSLVAPPSGRRDIQYF
TRBJ2-6 | - | - | TRBV6-6 | TGTGCCAGCAGTTACGTTGAGGCCAACGTCCTGACTTTC | CASSYVEANVLTF
TRBJ2-7 | - | TRBD1 | TRBV4-2 | TGTGCCAGCAGCCAAGTAGCGGGACAGGGGCCCCTCGAGCAGTACTTC | CASSQVAGQGPLEQYF
TRBJ2-2 | - | - | TRBV9 | TGTGCCAGCAGCGTAGATTCGAACACCGGGGAGCTGTTTTTT | CASSVDSNTGELFF
TRBJ1-2 | - | - | TRBV2 | TGTGCCAGCAGCGCCGGATGGGGACGGAACTATGGCTACACCTTC | CASSAGWGRNYGYTF
TRBJ2-1 | - | TRBD2 | TRBV10-2 | TGCGCCAGCGCGAGCGGGAGGGGCAATGAGCAGTTCTTC | CASASGRGNEQFF
TRBJ1-5 | - | - | TRBV6-1 | TGTGCCAGCAGTGAAGTCATAGTCCGGCCCCAGCATTTT | CASSEVIVRPQHF
TRBJ2-7 | - | - | TRBV7-2 | TGTGCCAGCAGCTTATCGGGGACCGTTTACGAGCAGTACTTC | CASSLSGTVYEQYF
TRBJ2-1 | once | - | TRBV5-1 | TGCGCCAGCAGCTTGTCGGGCAATGAGCAGTTCTTC | CASSLSGNEQFF
TRBJ2-3 | - | - | TRBV6-1 | TGTGCCAGCAGTGGGGGGAGCGGACGTACGCAGTATTTT | CASSGGSGRTQYF
TRBJ2-2 | - | TRBD2 | TRBV9 | TGTGCCAGCAGCCCTACCTCGGGACTAGCGATTACCGGGGAGCTGTTTTTT | CASSPTSGLAITGELFF
TRBJ2-1 | - | TRBD2 | TRBV5-6 | TGTGCCAGCAGCGGACCGGGACTAGGGGCCAATGAGCAGTTCTTC | CASSGPGLGANEQFF
TRBJ2-6 | - | - | TRBV5-4 | TGTGCCAGCAGCTTGGGGACGAGCTCTGGGGCCAACGTCCTGACTTTC | CASSLGTSSGANVLTF
TRBJ2-3 | - | - | TRBV2 | TGTGCCAGCAGTGACATGCCCCTAATTCCTACTAGCACAGATACGCAGTATTTT | CASSDMPLIPTSTDTQYF
TRBJ1-1 | - | - | TRBV5-1 | TGCGCCAGCAGCTTGGCTGGGCTTGAAGCTTTCTTT | CASSLAGLEAFF
TRBJ1-5 | - | - | TRBV2 | TGTGCCAGTACTGACCGCAGGGGACCCAATCAGCCCCAGCATTTT | CASTDRRGPNQPQHF
TRBJ2-4 | - | - | TRBV5-4 | TGTGCCAGCAGCTTAGATCCAGGGAGTAGGTCCAAAAACATTCAGTACTTC | CASSLDPGSRSKNIQYF
TRBJ2-7 | once | TRBD2 | TRBV4-1 | TGCGCCAGCAGCCAAGATAGGGGGACTAGCGGGAGGGCCTACGAGCAGTACTTC | CASSQDRGTSGRAYEQYF
TRBJ1-2 | - | - | TRBV30 | TGTGCCTGGAGTGTACAAGGGGTTAACGGCTACACCTTC | CAWSVQGVNGYTF
TRBJ2-2 | - | - | TRBV27 | TGTGCCAGCAGTTTAGACGCGAACACCGGGGAGCTGTTTTTT | CASSLDANTGELFF
TRBJ2-3 | - | - | TRBV28 | TGTGCCAGCAGTGACGCGGGGACAGATACGCAGTATTTT | CASSDAGTDTQYF
TRBJ2-4 | - | TRBD2 | TRBV28 | TGTGCCAGCAGTCAGCGGGGCGGGAAAGCCAAAAACATTCAGTACTTC | CASSQRGGKAKNIQYF
TRBJ2-3 | - | TRBD1 | TRBV27 | TGTGCCAGCAGTTTAGGCCCCGGGACAGTAAGCCCAGATACGCAGTATTTT | CASSLGPGTVSPDTQYF